This T cell receptor (beta chain) was obtained from a study of T cell responses to AZD1222 COVID-19 vaccine. Study-wide findings and caveats: Repertoires in all cases were sampled only once the peak T cell response had passed. With dominance at 160-218 and 743-854, vaccine-associated CD4 TCRs spanned spike. Increases in Spike-specific TCR breadth and depth were seen after two AZD1222 doses. The donors showed a predominance of white British ancestry and of females, with possible underestimation of clonal diversity.

This clone was observed a few times. Its antigen is unidentified. The assay was immunoSEQ multiplex PCR, and TCRdb's table has in-frame clones only and misses some. The table shows some 150,000 clones, with 93% occurring only once. CDR3 length equals 15 residues. J was trimmed by 12 bases and V by 0 bases; bases with no gene match: 12. Germline V lookup: CDR1 SGHRS, CDR2 YFSETQ. This chain links TRBV5-1 with TRBJ2-7; 10 bases match TRBD1. This sequence was found in an adult in good health. The material sequenced was peripheral blood, taken on day 0 of AZD1222 vaccination. In nucleotides, the CDR3 is TGCGCCAGCAGCTTGGAGGGTGGACAGGGGGTTCAGTGGTACTTC. It encodes CASSLEGGQGVQWYF.